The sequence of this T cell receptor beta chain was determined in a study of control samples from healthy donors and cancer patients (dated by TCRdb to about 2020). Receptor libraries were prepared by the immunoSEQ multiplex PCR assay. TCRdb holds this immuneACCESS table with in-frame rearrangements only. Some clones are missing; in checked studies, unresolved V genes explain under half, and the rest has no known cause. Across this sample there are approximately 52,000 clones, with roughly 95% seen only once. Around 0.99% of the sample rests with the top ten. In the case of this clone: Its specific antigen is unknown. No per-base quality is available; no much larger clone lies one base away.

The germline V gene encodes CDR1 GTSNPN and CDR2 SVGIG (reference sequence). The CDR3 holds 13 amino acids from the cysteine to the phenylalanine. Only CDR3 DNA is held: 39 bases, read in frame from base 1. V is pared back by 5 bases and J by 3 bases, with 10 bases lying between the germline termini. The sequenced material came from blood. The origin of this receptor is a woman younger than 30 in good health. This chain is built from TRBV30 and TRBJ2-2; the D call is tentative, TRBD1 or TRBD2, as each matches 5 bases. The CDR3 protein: CAWGGPYTGELFF. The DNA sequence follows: TGTGCCTGGGGGGGACCGTACACCGGGGAGCTGTTTTTT.